Each of the 4 T cell receptor beta chains below was sequenced from the same sample in a study of control samples from healthy donors and cancer patients. Repertoires were generated with immunoSEQ multiplex PCR, while TCRdb's copy carries only in-frame clones and drops some. The repertoire has around 130,000 clones, roughly 94% of them found once; the top ten carry 3.6%. Input material: blood. The receptors here all came from a man aged 30 to 39 in good health.

The chain carries TRBV2 and TRBJ2-7, with a weak D call TRBD1 (5 bases). In germline, CDR1 is SNHLY, CDR2 FYNNEI. CDR3 length: 11 residues. V gave up 6 bases and J gave up 5 bases, with 8 bases separating them. The CDR3 is CASRGRNEQYF. The CDR3 nucleotides are TGTGCCAGCAGGGGGCGGAACGAGCAGTACTTC.

The chain links TRBV11-2 to TRBJ1-1; no clear D. Germline CDR1 and CDR2: SGHAT and FQNNGV. Trimming took 5 bases from V and 0 from J, leaving 10 bases between them. The CDR3 has 14 residues. This chain's CDR3 is CASSGTAMNTEAFF. CDR3 bases: TGTGCCAGCAGCGGCACAGCAATGAACACTGAAGCTTTCTTT.

The rearrangement joins TRBV5-5 to TRBJ1-4, with 8 bases identical to TRBD1. This CDR3 spans 15 amino acids. Germline lookup yields CDR1 SGHKS and CDR2 YYEKEE (reference sequence). J lost 5 bases, V lost 0 bases, and 3 bases had no gene match. The CDR3 nucleotides are TGTGCCAGCAGCTTGGGTCCAGGGGGCAATGAAAAACTGTTTTTT. Its translation: CASSLGPGGNEKLFF.

V gene TRBV7-3 combines with J gene TRBJ1-1; TRBD1 aligns across 7 bases. Germline-derived CDR1 and CDR2 are SGHTA and FQGTGA. CDR3 length equals 13 residues. Germline trimming cut 2 bases from V and 7 bases from J; bases unmatched to any gene: 4. The CDR3 DNA is TGTGCCAGCAGCTTATTCCAGGGGGGTGAAGCTTTCTTT. It specifies CASSLFQGGEAFF.